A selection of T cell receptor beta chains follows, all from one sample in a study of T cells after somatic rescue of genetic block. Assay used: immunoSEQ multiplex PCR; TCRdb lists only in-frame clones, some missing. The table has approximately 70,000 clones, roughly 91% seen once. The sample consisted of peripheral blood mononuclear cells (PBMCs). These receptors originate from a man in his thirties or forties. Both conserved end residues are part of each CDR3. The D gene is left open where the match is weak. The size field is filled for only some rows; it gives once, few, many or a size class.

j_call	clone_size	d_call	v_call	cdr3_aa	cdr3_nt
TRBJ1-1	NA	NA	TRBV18	CASSDSTGRGMNTEAFF	TGTGCCAGCTCAGATAGCACAGGGAGGGGGATGAACACTGAAGCTTTCTTT
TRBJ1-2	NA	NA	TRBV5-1	CASSPEANYGYTF	TGCGCCAGCAGCCCGGAGGCTAACTATGGCTACACCTTC
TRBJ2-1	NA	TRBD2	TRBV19	CASSEWEGAYNEQFF	TGTGCCAGTAGTGAGTGGGAGGGAGCCTACAATGAGCAGTTCTTC
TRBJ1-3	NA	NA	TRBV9	CASSSPVGSGNTIYF	TGTGCCAGCAGCTCCCCCGTGGGAAGTGGAAACACCATATATTTT
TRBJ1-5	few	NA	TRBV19	CASRNSGSQPQHF	TGTGCCAGTAGAAATAGCGGCAGCCAGCCCCAGCATTTT
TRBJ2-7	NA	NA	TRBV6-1	CASNGDSYEQYF	TGTGCCAGCAACGGGGACTCCTACGAGCAGTACTTC
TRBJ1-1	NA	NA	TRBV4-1	CASSQMGQANTEAFF	TGCGCCAGCAGCCAAATGGGGCAGGCGAACACTGAAGCTTTCTTT
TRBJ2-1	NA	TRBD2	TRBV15	CATSRDKGGGRAIGEQFF	TGTGCCACCAGCAGAGATAAGGGTGGCGGGAGGGCCATCGGTGAGCAGTTCTTC
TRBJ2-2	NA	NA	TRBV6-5	CASSYSPGVTGELFF	TGTGCCAGCAGTTACTCGCCGGGGGTAACCGGGGAGCTGTTTTTT
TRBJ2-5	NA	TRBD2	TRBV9	CASSPRLAGDQETQYF	TGTGCCAGCAGCCCTCGACTAGCGGGGGACCAAGAGACCCAGTACTTC
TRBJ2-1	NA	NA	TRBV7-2	CASSPPRATYNEQFF	TGTGCCAGCAGCCCACCCCGGGCGACCTACAATGAGCAGTTCTTC
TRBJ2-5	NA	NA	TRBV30	CAWSVWRTAAPQETQYF	TGTGCCTGGAGTGTTTGGAGGACCGCAGCACCCCAAGAGACCCAGTACTTC
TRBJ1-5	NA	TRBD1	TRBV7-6	CASSLKVLKGQGLISSNQPQHF	TGTGCCAGCAGCTTAAAGGTCTTGAAGGGACAGGGACTGATTTCTAGCAATCAGCCCCAGCATTTT
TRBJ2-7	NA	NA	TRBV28	CASSLGTTYYEQYF	TGTGCCAGCAGTTTAGGGACAACCTACTACGAGCAGTACTTC
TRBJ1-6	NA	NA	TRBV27	CASAQRENSPLHF	TGTGCCAGCGCCCAAAGGGAAAATTCACCCCTCCACTTT
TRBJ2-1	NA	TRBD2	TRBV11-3	CASSVGAGGPGNEQFF	TGTGCCAGCAGCGTGGGAGCGGGGGGGCCGGGGAATGAGCAGTTCTTC